This T cell receptor (beta chain) was found in a study of technical replicates of blood from a few donors. The method was immunoSEQ multiplex PCR; TCRdb's version includes in-frame clones alone and lacks a portion of them. The sample contains some 70,000 clones, 95% to 97% of which appear only once. The CDR3 contains 13 residues. Germline values: CDR1 SGHNT, CDR2 YENEEA. J lost 6 bases, V lost 1 base, and 3 bases had no gene match. This clonotype originated in a human donor in good health. The chain employs TRBV11-3 and TRBJ2-7; TRBD2 matches at 7 bases. Sequenced: T cells isolated from PBMCs. The DNA for the CDR3 is TGTGCCAGCAGCTTAGTCTGGGGGGGCGAGCAGTACTTC. Amino acid sequence: CASSLVWGGEQYF.